Shown below are 32 T cell receptor beta chains from a single sample sequenced in a study of shared clonotypes between healthy human individuals. Clones were sequenced by immunoSEQ multiplex PCR, and TCRdb holds only the in-frame ones, with some missing. The sample contains around 1.1 million clones, more than 75% of which appear only once. Sequenced input: memory CD4+ T cells from PBMCs. Specified subset: CD45RA-negative fraction. Receptor source: a man in his late teens or twenties in good health. Some clones in this sample may be carry-over from other donors' samples.

This clone was observed once. This chain links TRBV20-1 with TRBJ2-7; unclear D gene. The V gene lost 4 bases and the J gene lost 4 bases, with 8 bases spanning the gap. Germline V gene lookup returns CDR1 DFQATT and CDR2 SNEGSKA (reference sequence). The CDR3 loop spans 11 amino acids. CDR3 nucleotide sequence: TGCAGTGCTATCGGAGAGTACGAGCAGTACTTC. This encodes CSAIGEYEQYF.

The table lists this clone with a few counts. The chain carries TRBV19 and TRBJ1-2; D not certain. In germline, CDR1 is LNHDA, CDR2 SQIVND (reference sequence). The CDR3 sequence is 13 residues long. V lost 7 bases and J lost 2, with 11 bases in between. CDR3 sequence (DNA): TGTGCCAGTATAGGGAGGGAGAACTATGGCTACACCTTC. It encodes CASIGRENYGYTF.

This chain's CDR3 is CASSLVAGGEKLFF. The CDR3 DNA sequence: TGCGCCAGCAGCTTGGTGGCAGGGGGAGAAAAACTGTTTTTT. The chain has TRBV5-1 and TRBJ1-4; 7 nucleotides agree with TRBD1. Trimming at V came to 0 bases and at J to 8 bases, leaving 4 bases not matched to a gene. Germline values: CDR1 SGHRS, CDR2 YFSETQ. This CDR3 is 14 amino acids long.

This rearrangement joins TRBV29-1 to TRBJ2-1; 7 nucleotides agree with TRBD2. The CDR3 length is 15 residues. Germline CDR1 and CDR2: SQVTM and ANQGSEA. V lost 7 bases to trimming and J lost 2 bases; unmatched junction nucleotides: 11. CDR3 in amino acids: CSGGLAGETYNEQFF. The CDR3 nucleotides are TGCAGCGGTGGTTTGGCGGGAGAAACCTACAATGAGCAGTTCTTC.

This clone was counted a single time. The chain couples TRBV14 to TRBJ2-1, with D perhaps matching TRBD2 (5 bases). CDR1 SGHDN and CDR2 FVKESK come from the germline V gene. Trimming pared 2 bases from V and 5 bases from J, leaving 10 bases between. The CDR3 runs 14 residues. The CDR3 region is CASSQSSIHNEQFF. The CDR3 nucleotides are TGTGCCAGCAGCCAATCTAGCATCCACAATGAGCAGTTCTTC.

This chain uses TRBV28 with TRBJ2-7; 10 bases match TRBD2. The CDR3 is made up of 14 amino acids. V lost 7 bases, J lost 4 bases, and 7 bases stayed unmatched. Germline lookup yields CDR1 MDHEN and CDR2 SYDVKM. The CDR3 region is CASTRAGGPYEQYF. DNA for the CDR3: TGTGCCAGCACCAGAGCGGGAGGGCCTTACGAGCAGTACTTC.

This chain links TRBV5-4 with TRBJ2-5; tentative D call: TRBD1 (6 bases). Per germline, CDR1 SGHNT and CDR2 YYREEE (reference sequence). The CDR3 loop spans 14 amino acids. Trimming stripped 5 bases from V and 5 bases from J, with 16 bases between. For the CDR3, the DNA is TGTGCCAGCAGATCTCAGGGACAAGGGGAGACCCAGTACTTC. Its protein product is CASRSQGQGETQYF.

This clone was seen just once. The chain employs TRBV5-1 and TRBJ2-7, with unresolved D. The V gene lost 8 bases and the J gene lost 3 bases, with 15 bases spanning the gap. The CDR3 sequence is 13 residues long. Germline CDR1 reads SGHRS; CDR2 reads YFSETQ. Written as DNA, the CDR3 is TGCGCCAGTGGGCTCCTCTCCGGCTACGAGCAGTACTTC. Translated: CASGLLSGYEQYF.

For this clone: At the DNA level, this CDR3 is encoded by other sequences in the same sample as well. The V and J genes are TRBV19 and TRBJ1-1; D uncertain. Germline values: CDR1 LNHDA, CDR2 SQIVND (reference sequence). The CDR3 covers 12 residues. V was clipped by 6 bases and J by 1 base, with 6 bases between them. CDR3 residues: CASSPRNTEAFF. The CDR3 DNA follows: TGTGCCAGTAGCCCCAGGAACACTGAAGCTTTCTTT.

The gene calls are TRBV6-6 and TRBJ2-1; D perhaps matches TRBD2 (6 bases). Germline V gene sequence: CDR1 MNHNY, CDR2 SVGAGI (reference sequence). The CDR3 has 15 amino acids. The ends were cut back, 1 base at V and 12 bases at J, with 19 bases in the middle. CDR3 sequence (DNA): TGTGCCAGCAGTTACTTGGGCGTGGAGGGAGGTCGGCAGTTCTTC. Its translation is CASSYLGVEGGRQFF.

The rearrangement joins TRBV7-9 to TRBJ2-7; 9 bases are a match to TRBD2. V lost 5 bases and J lost 5; bases outside the gene matches: 16. Germline CDR1 SEHNR, CDR2 FQNEAQ (reference sequence). This CDR3 is 17 amino acids long. CDR3 loop: CASSRQLAGGPFHEQYF. Written as DNA, the CDR3 is TGTGCCAGCAGCCGCCAATTGGCGGGAGGGCCTTTCCACGAGCAGTACTTC.

This clone was observed a handful of times. The chain carries TRBV5-1 and TRBJ1-1, with TRBD1 as a possible D gene (6 bases). The CDR3 has 14 amino acids. With 1 base removed from V and 2 bases from J, the gap between germline ends came to 9 bases. Germline V gives CDR1 SGHRS, CDR2 YFSETQ. CDR3 loop: CASSLLRGNTEAFF. CDR3 coding DNA: TGCGCCAGCAGCTTGCTCAGGGGCAACACTGAAGCTTTCTTT.

The gene calls are TRBV5-1 and TRBJ2-1; TRBD2 is a possible D gene (6 bases). The CDR3 totals 15 residues. V shed 1 base and J shed 9 bases, with 17 bases lying between them. Germline V lookup: CDR1 SGHRS, CDR2 YFSETQ. The CDR3 sequence is CASSLRVGGPPEQFF. The DNA of the CDR3 is TGCGCCAGCAGCTTGAGGGTGGGAGGCCCGCCTGAGCAGTTCTTC.

This chain connects TRBV28 to TRBJ2-2, with D unclear. V lost 6 bases, J lost 6 bases, and 23 bases lay in between. Germline values: CDR1 MDHEN, CDR2 SYDVKM. CDR3 length: 17 amino acids. The chain's CDR3 is CASRAPIGPKNPGELFF. The CDR3 bases are TGTGCCAGCAGGGCTCCGATCGGACCCAAAAACCCCGGGGAGCTGTTTTTT.

The chain's CDR3 is CASSLGPSYEQYF. CDR3 bases: TGTGCCAGTTCCTTGGGCCCGTCCTACGAGCAGTACTTC. The rearrangement links TRBV19 to TRBJ2-7; no clear D. V was clipped by 8 bases and J by 1 base, with 12 bases between them. The V gene's germline CDR1 is LNHDA and CDR2 SQIVND (reference sequence). The CDR3 covers 13 residues. The full variable domain, in which reference TRBV19 and TRBJ2-7 provide the parts outside the CDR3, is DGGITQSPKYLFRKEGQNVTLSCEQNLNHDAMYWYRQDPGQGLRLIYYSQIVNDFQKGDIAEGYSVSREKKESFPLTVTSAQKNPTAFYLCASSLGPSYEQYFGPGTRLTVT.

This clone has more than one count but fewer than ten. This chain connects TRBV5-6 to TRBJ2-7; D is uncertain. Looked up from germline, CDR1 is SGHDT and CDR2 is YYEEEE. V lost 0 bases, J lost 4 bases, and 8 bases lay in between. This CDR3 spans 13 amino acids. The DNA of the CDR3 is TGTGCCAGCAGCTTGGTCGGATCTTACGAGCAGTACTTC. It encodes CASSLVGSYEQYF. The entire variable domain, with the rest obtained from reference TRBV5-6 and TRBJ2-7, is as follows: DAGVTQSPTHLIKTRGQQVTLRCSPKSGHDTVSWYQQALGQGPQFIFQYYEEEERQRGNFPDRFSGHQFPNYSSELNVNALLLGDSALYLCASSLVGSYEQYFGPGTRLTVT.

The chain recombines TRBV11-3 with TRBJ2-3; no reliable D call. The V end was cut by 3 bases, the J end by 4 bases, with 8 bases between. Germline V gene lookup returns CDR1 SGHNT and CDR2 YENEEA. There are 13 residues in the CDR3. CDR3 DNA: TGTGCCAGCAGCTTCTCTGGCCCAGATACGCAGTATTTT. The encoded protein is CASSFSGPDTQYF.

This clone was seen only once. The J gene is TRBJ2-7, the V gene TRBV7-8, with TRBD2 matching over 7 bases. Germline CDR1 and CDR2: SGHVS and FQNEAQ. CDR3 length: 14 amino acids. Germline trimming cut 5 bases from V and 2 bases from J; bases unmatched to any gene: 6. As DNA, the CDR3 is TGTGCCAGCAGCCCTAGGGAGGGCCCCTACGAGCAGTACTTC. It yields the protein CASSPREGPYEQYF.

In regard to this clone: This CDR3 is also generated by other DNA sequences in the sample. The V and J genes are TRBV6-6 and TRBJ1-2; D remains unclear. Trimming pared 2 bases from V and 5 bases from J, leaving 6 bases between. The CDR3 is 12 amino acids. The germline CDR1 and CDR2 sequences are MNHNY and SVGAGI (reference sequence). The CDR3 sequence is CASSYSGYGYTF. CDR3 bases: TGTGCCAGCAGTTACAGCGGGTATGGCTACACCTTC.

This sequence joins TRBV30 and TRBJ1-2; D gene uncertain. Germline loops: CDR1 GTSNPN, CDR2 SVGIG (reference sequence). V gave up 1 base and J gave up 8 bases, with 8 bases separating them. CDR3 size: 11 residues. CDR3 in DNA: TGTGCCTGGAGTGGATCGACGGGCTACACCTTC. This sequence encodes CAWSGSTGYTF.

The chain has TRBV7-9 and TRBJ2-1, with 8 bases aligning to TRBD1. The CDR3 runs 19 residues. CDR1 is SEHNR and CDR2 is FQNEAQ in the germline V gene (reference sequence). V lost 4 bases and J lost 0; bases outside the gene matches: 14. The CDR3, as DNA: TGTGCCAGCAGCTCGTCGAGACAGGGGCCTATTAGCTCCTACAATGAGCAGTTCTTC. Amino acids: CASSSSRQGPISSYNEQFF.

This clone was detected only a few times. This rearrangement joins TRBV2 to TRBJ1-4; 7 bases are a match to TRBD1. The CDR3 runs to 14 residues. Trimming cost V 8 bases and J 7 bases; bases outside gene matches: 10. The germline CDR1 and CDR2 sequences are SNHLY and FYNNEI. CDR3 coding DNA: TGTGCCAGCCTGGAGGGGGCTGTGAGTGAAAAACTGTTTTTT. Residues: CASLEGAVSEKLFF.

This clone was picked up a small number of times. The rearrangement links TRBV7-2 to TRBJ1-5, with TRBD1 matching 8 bases. After removal of 5 bases from V and 7 bases from J, the junction contained 10 bases not matched to a gene. Germline V lookup: CDR1 SGHTA, CDR2 FQGNSA. The CDR3 runs to 15 residues. Here the CDR3 reads CASSTGQVVRQPQHF. The CDR3 nucleotides read TGTGCCAGCAGCACGGGACAGGTGGTTAGGCAGCCCCAGCATTTT.

V usage is TRBV18 and J usage is TRBJ2-1; either TRBD1 or TRBD2 may supply D (5 bases each). From germline, CDR1 is KGHSH and CDR2 LQKENI. CDR3 length: 17 amino acids. V lost 3 bases, J lost 1 base, and 16 bases lay in between. CDR3 residues: CASSPAHPGSSYNEQFF. The CDR3 coding sequence is TGTGCCAGCTCACCCGCCCATCCAGGGAGTTCCTACAATGAGCAGTTCTTC.

The chain links TRBV19 to TRBJ2-6, with TRBD2 identical over 14 bases. The CDR3 is 16 residues long. The V gene end was trimmed by 10 bases and the J gene end by 2 bases; junction bases not matched to a gene: 4. The germline CDR1 and CDR2 sequences are LNHDA and SQIVND (reference sequence). The chain's CDR3 is CAIGTSGRAGANVLTF. The CDR3 DNA sequence: TGTGCCATTGGGACTAGCGGGAGAGCTGGGGCCAACGTCCTGACTTTC. The full variable domain, in which reference TRBV19 and TRBJ2-6 provide the parts outside the CDR3, is DGGITQSPKYLFRKEGQNVTLSCEQNLNHDAMYWYRQDPGQGLRLIYYSQIVNDFQKGDIAEGYSVSREKKESFPLTVTSAQKNPTAFYLCAIGTSGRAGANVLTFGAGSRLTVL.

The chain employs TRBV5-4 and TRBJ2-7; tentatively, D is TRBD2 (5 bases). The germline V gene has CDR1 SGHNT and CDR2 YYREEE (reference sequence). The CDR3 is made up of 16 amino acids. Trimming took off 0 bases at V and 2 bases at J, with 15 bases between the two ends. As DNA, the CDR3 is TGTGCCAGCAGCTTGGCGGGTGCTCGGGGAGCCTACGAGCAGTACTTC. Its translation is CASSLAGARGAYEQYF.

This clone showed up just a few times. The gene calls are TRBV2 and TRBJ2-2; 10 nucleotides match TRBD2. The CDR3 is made up of 17 amino acids. Per the germline V gene, CDR1 is SNHLY and CDR2 is FYNNEI. The trim removed 3 bases at V and 1 base at J, leaving 5 bases unmatched. Written as DNA, the CDR3 is TGTGCCAGCAGTGAGCGTCGGACTAGCGGGAACACCGGGGAGCTGTTTTTT. This sequence encodes CASSERRTSGNTGELFF.

A few counts support this clone. The chain couples TRBV6-5 to TRBJ2-2; D unclear. From germline, CDR1 is MNHEY and CDR2 SVGAGI. CDR3 size: 16 residues. The V gene lost 4 bases and the J gene lost 4 bases, with 16 bases spanning the gap. The CDR3 DNA reads as TGTGCCAGCAGTTCCACCGGGCCCTGGGGCACCGGGGAGCTGTTTTTT. Protein: CASSSTGPWGTGELFF.

The chain couples TRBV4-1 to TRBJ2-1; D may be TRBD1 (6 bases). The V gene's germline CDR1 is MGHRA and CDR2 YSYEKL. This CDR3 has 17 residues. Trimming took 4 bases from V and 1 from J, leaving 17 bases between them. The CDR3 reads CASSPAEGTFSYNEQFF. DNA of the CDR3: TGCGCCAGCAGCCCCGCAGAGGGGACATTTTCCTACAATGAGCAGTTCTTC.

V and J are TRBV5-1 and TRBJ2-1, with TRBD2 identical over 8 bases. The CDR3 extends over 17 amino acids. The germline CDR1 and CDR2 sequences are SGHRS and YFSETQ. The V segment lost 4 bases and the J segment 3 bases; nucleotides outside the gene matches: 12. CDR3 sequence reads: CASSPRPRLAHYNEQFF. The CDR3 DNA follows: TGCGCCAGCAGCCCTCGCCCCAGACTAGCGCACTACAATGAGCAGTTCTTC.

V usage is TRBV2 and J usage is TRBJ1-1, with 8 nucleotides matching TRBD1. In germline, CDR1 is SNHLY, CDR2 FYNNEI. The CDR3 totals 13 residues. The V and J ends lost 9 bases and 5 bases, in that order; junction bases with no gene match: 8. The CDR3 sequence: CASSGQVMTEAFF. For the CDR3, the DNA is TGTGCCAGTTCGGGACAGGTCATGACTGAAGCTTTCTTT.

Note on this clone: The same CDR3 also results from other DNA sequences found in this sample. This sequence joins TRBV18 and TRBJ2-7; 16 bases map to TRBD2. CDR3 length: 15 residues. Germline V gives CDR1 KGHSH, CDR2 LQKENI. Losses at the gene ends were 3 bases for V and 4 bases for J; bases not matched to a gene: 0. CDR3 coding DNA: TGTGCCAGCTCACCGGGACTAGCGGGAGGGTACGAGCAGTACTTC. Protein product: CASSPGLAGGYEQYF.